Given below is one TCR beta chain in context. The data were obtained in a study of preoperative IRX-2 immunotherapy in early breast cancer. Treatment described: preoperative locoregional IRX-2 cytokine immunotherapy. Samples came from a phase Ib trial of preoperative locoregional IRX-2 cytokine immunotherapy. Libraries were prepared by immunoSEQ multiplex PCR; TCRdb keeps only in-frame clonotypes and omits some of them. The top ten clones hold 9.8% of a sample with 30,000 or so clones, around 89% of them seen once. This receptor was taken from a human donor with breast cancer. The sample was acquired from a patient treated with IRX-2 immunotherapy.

The DNA of the CDR3 is TGCGCCAGCAGCCAAGGGGTTGGTAGGCAGTATTTT. It specifies CASSQGVGRQYF. The chain uses TRBV4-1 and TRBJ2-3; D gene ambiguous. Between the trimmed V and J ends, which lost 1 base and 11 bases, there was a span of 10 bases. Germline V gene sequence: CDR1 MGHRA, CDR2 YSYEKL. This CDR3 has 12 residues.